The 11 T cell receptor beta chains in this list originate from one sample, sequenced in a study of beta chain features in type 1 diabetes. The authors reverse transcribed all of the isolated RNA, so sequencing captured expressed TCRB transcripts. Data came from immunoSEQ multiplex PCR; TCRdb stores just in-frame clones and leaves some out. This table has around 340,000 clones, around 9.7% appearing once. No cognate antigen is known for these TCRs. Study findings and constraints: In every one of the four CD4+ subsets, TCRB CDR3s were moderately but significantly shorter in Type 1 diabetes patients.

Sequences were obtained from central memory CD4+ T cells from blood. These receptors were collected from a man younger than 40 with type 1 diabetes.

V gene TRBV4-3 combines with J gene TRBJ2-1; perhaps TRBD2 as D (7 bases). This CDR3 has 14 amino acids. Trimming cost V 4 bases and J 5 bases, with 12 bases left between them. Per germline, CDR1 LGHNA and CDR2 YSLEER. The CDR3 DNA is TGCGCCAGCAGCCCGCGGGGGCTAAACAATGAGCAGTTCTTC. Its translation: CASSPRGLNNEQFF.

The CDR3 region has the DNA TGTGCCAGCAACTTCTACCGGGACAGCAGGCCCGGGGAGCTGTTTTTT. It is translated as CASNFYRDSRPGELFF. The chain employs TRBV27 and TRBJ2-2, with 7 bases fitting TRBD1. The germline V gene encodes CDR1 MNHEY and CDR2 SMNVEV (reference sequence). V shed 7 bases, J shed 6 bases, and the junction held 14 bases outside the gene matches. The CDR3 consists of 16 residues.

This clone has only a few counts. The rearrangement uses TRBV29-1 and TRBJ2-5; possible D gene TRBD1, 6 bases. The CDR3 has 13 residues. Trimming removed 6 bases at V and 5 bases at J, with 16 bases between. Germline lookup yields CDR1 SQVTM and CDR2 ANQGSEA. CDR3 DNA sequence: TGCAGCGTCCGTAGGACAGAAGGGGAGACCCAGTACTTC. Protein: CSVRRTEGETQYF.

The rearrangement links TRBV5-1 to TRBJ2-1; 12 bases map to TRBD2. The CDR3 runs to 16 residues. CDR1 and CDR2 from the germline V gene are SGHRS and YFSETQ. Trimming cost V 4 bases and J 2 bases; bases outside gene matches: 4. The CDR3 DNA reads TGCGCCAGCAGCCGGACTAGCGGGGCAGCCTACAATGAGCAGTTCTTC. Translation gives CASSRTSGAAYNEQFF.

This clone has a count of ten or more. This CDR3 reads CASSRGRNSPLHF. CDR3 coding DNA: TGTGCCAGTAGTCGGGGGAGAAATTCACCCCTCCACTTT. The chain combines TRBV19 with TRBJ1-6, with D tentatively TRBD1 (5 bases). Germline V CDR1 and CDR2: LNHDA, SQIVND (reference sequence). The CDR3 consists of 13 residues. Trimming cost V 5 bases and J 7 bases, with 9 bases left between them.

The sample holds a few counts of this clone. The chain is built from TRBV9 and TRBJ1-1; D unclear. With 0 bases removed from V and 1 base from J, the gap between germline ends came to 4 bases. Germline-derived CDR1 and CDR2 are SGDLS and YYNGEE. The CDR3 is made up of 13 amino acids. The DNA for the CDR3 is TGTGCCAGCAGCGTAGACGAGAACACTGAAGCTTTCTTT. The encoded protein is CASSVDENTEAFF. Full variable domain (rest looked up from reference TRBV9 and TRBJ1-1): DSGVTQTPKHLITATGQRVTLRCSPRSGDLSVYWYQQSLDQGLQFLIQYYNGEERAKGNILERFSAQQFPDLHSELNLSSLELGDSALYFCASSVDENTEAFFGQGTRLTVV.

This clone was detected many times. The identical CDR3 is also encoded by other nucleotide sequences in the sample. The chain uses TRBV7-9 and TRBJ2-7, with 7 bases fitting TRBD2. CDR1 is SEHNR and CDR2 is FQNEAQ in the germline V gene (reference sequence). The CDR3 extends over 12 amino acids. The J segment lost 4 bases and the V segment lost 5 bases, leaving 2 bases of the junction unmatched. The CDR3: CASSPGGYEQYF. Here the CDR3 DNA reads TGTGCCAGCAGCCCCGGGGGGTACGAGCAGTACTTC.

CDR3 residues: CASSPRLAGETQYF. The CDR3 DNA is TGTGCCAGCAGCCCCCGACTAGCGGGGGAGACCCAGTACTTC. This sequence joins TRBV13 and TRBJ2-5; 11 bases are a match to TRBD2. The germline CDR1 and CDR2 sequences are PRHDT and FYEKMQ (reference sequence). This CDR3 region has 14 residues. Trimming cost V 5 bases and J 5 bases; bases outside gene matches: 4.

The chain has TRBV18 and TRBJ2-7; D call uncertain. With 1 base removed from V and 5 bases from J, the gap between germline ends came to 15 bases. CDR1 and CDR2 from the germline V gene are KGHSH and LQKENI. The CDR3 sequence is 15 residues long. CDR3 coding DNA: TGTGCCAGCTCACCACGGGCCCGCAAGCACCACGAGCAGTACTTC. This encodes CASSPRARKHHEQYF.

This clone was detected once. CDR3 DNA sequence: TGTGCCAGCTCAGTGGTGATACAGAATTCGAACACCGGGGAGCTGTTTTTT. Protein product: CASSVVIQNSNTGELFF. The rearrangement links TRBV18 to TRBJ2-2; D gene unclear. The CDR3 length is 17 residues. Trimming took off 5 bases at V and 0 bases at J, with 16 bases between the two ends. CDR1 is KGHSH, CDR2 LQKENI, per germline.

The chain uses TRBV9 and TRBJ1-2; 8 bases match TRBD1. V lost 4 bases to trimming and J lost 7 bases; unmatched junction nucleotides: 6. The CDR3 consists of 13 residues. From germline, CDR1 is SGDLS and CDR2 YYNGEE. CDR3 DNA: TGTGCCAGCAGCCCCGGGACAGGATTTGGCTACACCTTC. Translated: CASSPGTGFGYTF.